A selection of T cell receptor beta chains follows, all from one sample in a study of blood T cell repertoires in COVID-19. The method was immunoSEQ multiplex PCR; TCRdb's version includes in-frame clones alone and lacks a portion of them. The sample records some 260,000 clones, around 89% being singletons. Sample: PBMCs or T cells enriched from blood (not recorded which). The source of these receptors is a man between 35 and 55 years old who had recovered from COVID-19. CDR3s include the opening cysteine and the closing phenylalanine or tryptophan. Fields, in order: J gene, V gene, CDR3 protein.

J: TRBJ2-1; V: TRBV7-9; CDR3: CASSLVSPYNEQFF
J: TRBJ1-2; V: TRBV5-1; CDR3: CASSLLSGEPNYGYTF
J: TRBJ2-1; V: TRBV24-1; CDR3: CATSEWSSGNYNEQFF
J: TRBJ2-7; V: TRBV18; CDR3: CASSPQRTVLPYEQYF
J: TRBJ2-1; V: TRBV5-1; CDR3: CASSEPGGYNEQFF
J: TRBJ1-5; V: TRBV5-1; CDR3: CASREGTGSDQPQHF
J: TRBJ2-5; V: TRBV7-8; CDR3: CASSLRSLSRDWGETQYF
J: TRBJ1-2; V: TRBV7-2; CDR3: CASSFGGGRYGYTF
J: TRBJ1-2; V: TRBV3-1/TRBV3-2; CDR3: CASSRTGNYGYTF
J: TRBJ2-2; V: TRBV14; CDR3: CASSEHGVFTGELFF
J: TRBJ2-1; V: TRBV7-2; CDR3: CASSLGPSGTYNEQFF
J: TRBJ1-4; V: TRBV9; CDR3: CASSPGQGVATNEKLFF
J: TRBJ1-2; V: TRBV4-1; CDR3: CASSQDAGAYGYTF
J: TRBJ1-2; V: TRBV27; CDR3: CASSRGGRDYGYTF
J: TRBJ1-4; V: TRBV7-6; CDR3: CASSSDRDFSITNEKLFF
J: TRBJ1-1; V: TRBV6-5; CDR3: CASSRQGGSEAFF
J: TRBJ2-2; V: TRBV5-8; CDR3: CASSFFGTGDTGELFF
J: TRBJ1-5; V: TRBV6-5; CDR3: CASTDSTGGGQPQHF
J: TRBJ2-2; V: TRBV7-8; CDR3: CASRPGQIMNTGELFF
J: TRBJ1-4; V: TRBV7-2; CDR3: CASSLVWTENEKLFF
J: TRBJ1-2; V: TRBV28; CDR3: CASSSPRRTNYGYTF
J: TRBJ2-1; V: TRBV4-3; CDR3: CASSQRLAGSSYNEQFF
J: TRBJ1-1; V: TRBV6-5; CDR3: CASSRQGGVTEAFF
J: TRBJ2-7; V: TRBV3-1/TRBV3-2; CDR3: CASSQLGVSYEQYF
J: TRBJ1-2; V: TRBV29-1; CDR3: CSVEANAGYGYTF
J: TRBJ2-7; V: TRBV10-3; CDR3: CAIPPEAGGPYEQYF
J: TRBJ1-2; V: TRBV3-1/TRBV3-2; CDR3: CASSQDWDRSNGYTF
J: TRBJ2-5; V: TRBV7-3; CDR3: CASSRLALAEETQYF
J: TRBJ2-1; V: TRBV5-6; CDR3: CASSVLAGGSNEQFF
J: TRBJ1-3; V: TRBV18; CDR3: CASSPQGSGNTIYF
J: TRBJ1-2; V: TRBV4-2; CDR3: CASSQTGQSYGYTF
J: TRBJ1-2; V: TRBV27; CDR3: CASSSLSLAGNYGYTF
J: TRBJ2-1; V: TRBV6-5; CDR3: CASRSTGASYNEQFF
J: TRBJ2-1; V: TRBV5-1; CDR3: CASSFEGDRDNEQFF
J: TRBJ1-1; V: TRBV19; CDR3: CASSFINTEAFF
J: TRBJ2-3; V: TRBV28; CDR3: CASSSQLGGPTDTQYF
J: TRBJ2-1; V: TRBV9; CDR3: CASSVSGQGSNEQFF
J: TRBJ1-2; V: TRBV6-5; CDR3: CASTRDRQGGYTF
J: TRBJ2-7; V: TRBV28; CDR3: CASSFTSGLYEQYF
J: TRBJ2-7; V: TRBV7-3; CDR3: CASSWTGGSYEQYF
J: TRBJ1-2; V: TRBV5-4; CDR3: CASSLDTAYGYTF
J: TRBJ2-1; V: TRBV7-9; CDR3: CASSQTGLAARFYNEQFF
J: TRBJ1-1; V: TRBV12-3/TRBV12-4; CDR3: CASTRQGNTEAFF
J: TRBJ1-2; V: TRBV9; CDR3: CASSVGAANYGYTF
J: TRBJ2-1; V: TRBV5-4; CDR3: CASSRVSGPYNEQFF
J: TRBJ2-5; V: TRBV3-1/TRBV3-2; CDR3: CASSSRIGGGETQYF
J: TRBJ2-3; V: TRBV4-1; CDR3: CASSQRRGENTQYF
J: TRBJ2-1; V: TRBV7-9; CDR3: CASSLTGEQFF
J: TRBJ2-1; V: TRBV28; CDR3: CASRTGTSYNEQFF
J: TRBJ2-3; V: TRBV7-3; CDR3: CASSLNGGSRADTQYF
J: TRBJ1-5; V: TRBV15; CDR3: CATRTGTGWDQPQHF
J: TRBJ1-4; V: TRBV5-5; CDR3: CASSLSGANEKLFF
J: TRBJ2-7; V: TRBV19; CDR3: CASSISPDSYEQYF
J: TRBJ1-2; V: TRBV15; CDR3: CATSRDLSGRGGGYTF